This entry lists 23 T cell receptor beta chains sequenced from one sample in a study of graft-versus-host responses after intestinal transplantation. The protocol was immunoSEQ multiplex PCR, while the TCRdb copy is restricted to in-frame clones and leaves out a portion. Of about 110,000 clones in the sample, approximately 88% were seen once. Their specific antigens are unknown. Sequencing was performed on unstimulated CD4+ T cells sorted from spleen or lymph node cells, taken before transplant. The receptors originated from a human donor who was the organ donor for an intestinal transplant.

The chain couples TRBV14 to TRBJ1-1; 10 bases map to TRBD1. After removal of 6 bases from V and 6 bases from J, the junction contained 10 bases not matched to a gene. Germline V gene data show CDR1 as SGHDN and CDR2 as FVKESK. The CDR3 sequence is 15 residues long. The CDR3 coding sequence is TGTGCCAGCAGACAGGACAGGGGGTCGAAGTCTGAAGCTTTCTTT. Translating gives CASRQDRGSKSEAFF.

This sequence joins TRBV5-1 and TRBJ2-3; D remains ambiguous. V dropped 5 bases and J dropped 0 bases, with 4 bases sitting between them. CDR3 length equals 12 residues. CDR1 and CDR2 (germline): SGHRS, YFSETQ. Here the CDR3 reads CASRGSTDTQYF. The CDR3 DNA reads as TGCGCCAGCAGAGGAAGCACAGATACGCAGTATTTT.

The rearrangement joins TRBV28 to TRBJ2-2, with TRBD2 matching over 11 bases. Trimming at V came to 7 bases and at J to 2 bases, leaving 6 bases not matched to a gene. The CDR3 consists of 16 residues. Germline assignment: CDR1 MDHEN and CDR2 SYDVKM. The CDR3 loop is CASTSSGRLNTGELFF. For the CDR3, the DNA is TGTGCCAGCACCTCTAGCGGGAGGTTAAACACCGGGGAGCTGTTTTTT.

The chain recombines TRBV11-2 with TRBJ2-1, with a possible D match to TRBD2 (5 bases). Germline lookup yields CDR1 SGHAT and CDR2 FQNNGV. The V end was cut by 5 bases, the J end by 5 bases, with 13 bases between. CDR3 length: 14 amino acids. CDR3 DNA sequence: TGTGCCAGCAGCACTTGGAAGCGGCACAATGAGCAGTTCTTC. As protein: CASSTWKRHNEQFF. The full variable domain, with the rest looked up from reference TRBV11-2 and TRBJ2-1, is EAGVAQSPRYKIIEKRQSVAFWCNPISGHATLYWYQQILGQGPKLLIQFQNNGVVDDSQLPKDRFSAERLKGVDSTLKIQPAKLEDSAVYLCASSTWKRHNEQFFGPGTRLTVL.

The rearrangement uses TRBV11-2 and TRBJ1-2; no firm D call. V dropped 0 bases and J dropped 4 bases, with 3 bases sitting between them. This CDR3 has 12 residues. Looked up from germline, CDR1 is SGHAT and CDR2 is FQNNGV. In DNA, the CDR3 is TGTGCCAGCAGCTTAGACAGCTATGGCTACACCTTC. Encoded protein: CASSLDSYGYTF.

The chain links TRBV30 to TRBJ2-7; possible D gene TRBD1, 6 bases. Trimming stripped 6 bases from V and 4 bases from J, with 19 bases between. The CDR3 contains 14 residues. Per germline, CDR1 GTSNPN and CDR2 SVGIG (reference sequence). The CDR3, as DNA: TGTGCCTGTCAAAGTCCGGGACAATTTTACGAGCAGTACTTC. Its translation is CACQSPGQFYEQYF.

The rearrangement joins TRBV10-2 to TRBJ1-5, with no clear D. Germline-derived CDR1 and CDR2 are WSHSY and SAAADI. The CDR3 length is 12 residues. V gave up 10 bases and J gave up 5 bases, with 12 bases separating them. The CDR3 DNA sequence: TGCGCCACCCCTGGTCTGGATCAGCCCCAGCATTTT. As protein: CATPGLDQPQHF.

The chain recombines TRBV6-1 with TRBJ2-4, with D perhaps being TRBD1 or TRBD2 (6 bases each). V was trimmed by 5 bases and J by 11 bases, leaving 19 bases between them. CDR3 length: 14 residues. Germline-derived CDR1 and CDR2 are MNHNS and SASEGT. CDR3 amino acids: CASSSRGGLEVQYF. In DNA form, the CDR3 reads TGTGCCAGCAGTTCCCGAGGGGGGCTAGAAGTTCAGTACTTC.

The chain is built from TRBV5-4 and TRBJ2-2; D may match TRBD1 or TRBD2 (5 bases each). CDR3 length equals 16 residues. The germline V and J ends were trimmed by 1 base and 0 bases, with 10 bases remaining between them. In germline, CDR1 is SGHNT, CDR2 YYREEE (reference sequence). The CDR3 reads CASSLYGASNTGELFF. CDR3 nucleotide sequence: TGTGCCAGCAGCTTGTACGGGGCTTCGAACACCGGGGAGCTGTTTTTT. Full variable domain (remainder filled in from reference TRBV5-4 and TRBJ2-2): ETGVTQSPTHLIKTRGQQVTLRCSSQSGHNTVSWYQQALGQGPQFIFQYYREEENGRGNFPPRFSGLQFPNYSSELNVNALELDDSALYLCASSLYGASNTGELFFGEGSRLTVL.

The chain recombines TRBV5-8 with TRBJ2-7; D is uncertain. Per germline, CDR1 SGHTS and CDR2 YDEGEE. Trimming stripped 4 bases from V and 7 bases from J, with 9 bases between. The CDR3 is made up of 11 amino acids. CDR3 sequence: CASSQVREQYF. CDR3 in DNA: TGTGCCAGCAGCCAGGTCAGGGAGCAGTACTTC.

V is TRBV18 and J is TRBJ2-7; weak D call: TRBD2 (5 bases). Germline V gene sequence: CDR1 KGHSH, CDR2 LQKENI. The length of the CDR3 is 16 residues. V was cut by 2 bases and J by 0 bases, with 14 bases left in between. CDR3 sequence: CASSPVSGGSSYEQYF. The CDR3, as DNA: TGTGCCAGCTCACCAGTCAGCGGCGGAAGCTCCTACGAGCAGTACTTC.

The chain recombines TRBV28 with TRBJ1-5; D remains unclear. CDR3 length equals 14 residues. Trimming pared 2 bases from V and 6 bases from J, leaving 11 bases between. Germline assignment: CDR1 MDHEN and CDR2 SYDVKM. CDR3 residues: CASSLGGPRQPQHF. CDR3 bases: TGTGCCAGCAGTTTAGGTGGGCCTCGTCAGCCCCAGCATTTT.

This clone was detected only once. The germline gene is not matched at one end of the junction; a read error may be the cause. Other DNA sequences in the same sample also yield this CDR3. This chain links TRBV5-4 with TRBJ1-2, with 9 positions matching TRBD1. This CDR3 has 15 amino acids. CDR1 and CDR2 (germline): SGHNT, YYREEE (reference sequence). CDR3 nucleotides: TGTGCCAGCAGCGGGACCGGGACAGGGAACTACGGCTACACCTTC. Translated, it gives CASSGTGTGNYGYTF.

The rearrangement links TRBV6-6 to TRBJ1-1; no clear D gene. The CDR3 consists of 13 residues. Germline CDR1 and CDR2: MNHNY and SVGAGI (reference sequence). V lost 0 bases to trimming and J lost 9 bases, with 11 bases between them. The CDR3 coding sequence is TGTGCCAGCAGTTACTCGAGCAGAGAGAAAGCTTTCTTT. Translating gives CASSYSSREKAFF.

In its sample, this clone was seen a few times. The gene calls are TRBV9 and TRBJ1-5; no clear D gene. Trimming left V 3 bases short and J 2 bases short, with 6 bases between. This CDR3 has 13 amino acids. The V gene's germline CDR1 is SGDLS and CDR2 YYNGEE. The CDR3 reads CASSEDGNQPQHF. CDR3 in DNA: TGTGCCAGCAGCGAAGATGGCAATCAGCCCCAGCATTTT.

The chain uses TRBV6-1 and TRBJ1-6; 7 positions agree with TRBD1. J lost 6 bases, V lost 4 bases, and 9 bases had no gene match. The germline V gene encodes CDR1 MNHNS and CDR2 SASEGT. The CDR3 is 16 amino acids. The DNA for the CDR3 is TGTGCCAGCAGTGGGGAGACAGGGTACGGTAATTCACCCCTCCACTTT. Translated: CASSGETGYGNSPLHF.

This chain joins TRBV4-1 and TRBJ1-4, with 7 bases matching TRBD1. The V and J ends lost 5 bases and 3 bases, in that order; junction bases with no gene match: 12. The CDR3 runs 17 residues. CDR1 is MGHRA and CDR2 is YSYEKL in the germline V gene. CDR3 DNA sequence: TGCGCCAGCAGCAAGACTGACAGGGCCACGGCTAATGAAAAACTGTTTTTT. This codes for CASSKTDRATANEKLFF.

J is TRBJ1-4 and V is TRBV5-1; D not certain. Per the germline V gene, CDR1 is SGHRS and CDR2 is YFSETQ. The CDR3 consists of 13 residues. Trimming pared 1 base from V and 4 bases from J, leaving 5 bases between. The CDR3, as DNA: TGCGCCAGCAGCTTGACAGTTAATGAAAAACTGTTTTTT. Its translation: CASSLTVNEKLFF.

The rearrangement uses TRBV6-5 and TRBJ2-5; D unresolved. Trimming stripped 8 bases from V and 5 bases from J, with 12 bases between. In germline, CDR1 is MNHEY, CDR2 SVGAGI. The length of the CDR3 is 12 residues. DNA for the CDR3: TGTGCCAGCTCTTTTTTCTTGGAGACCCAGTACTTC. Encoded protein: CASSFFLETQYF.

This chain joins TRBV6-5 and TRBJ1-1; D might be TRBD1 (5 bases). Germline-derived CDR1 and CDR2 are MNHEY and SVGAGI. This CDR3 is 15 amino acids long. The V end was cut by 8 bases, the J end by 4 bases, with 20 bases between. Written as DNA, the CDR3 is TGTGCCAGCGCTGCATTGGGGGGTTTGGGCACTGAAGCTTTCTTT. This gives the protein CASAALGGLGTEAFF.

The V and J genes are TRBV6-6 and TRBJ1-2, with 9 bases fitting TRBD1. CDR1 and CDR2 (germline): MNHNY, SVGAGI (reference sequence). V was pared by 5 bases and J by 8 bases, with 9 bases of the junction left unmatched. The CDR3 spans 14 residues. CDR3 amino acids: CASSAAGQGKGYTF. The DNA for the CDR3 is TGTGCCAGCAGTGCGGCGGGACAGGGAAAAGGCTACACCTTC.

The V call is TRBV2, the J call TRBJ2-7, with TRBD2 identical over 7 bases. This CDR3 is built from 15 residues. Germline CDR1 is SNHLY and CDR2 is FYNNEI. V shed 2 bases, J shed 3 bases, and the junction held 7 bases outside the gene matches. The CDR3 DNA reads as TGTGCCAGCAGTGAATCCGGGACTATCTACTACGAGCAGTACTTC. Translation gives CASSESGTIYYEQYF. The variable domain in full, completed from reference TRBV2 and TRBJ2-7, reads EPEVTQTPSHQVTQMGQEVILRCVPISNHLYFYWYRQILGQKVEFLVSFYNNEISEKSEIFDDQFSVERPDGSNFTLKIRSTKLEDSAMYFCASSESGTIYYEQYFGPGTRLTVT.

The chain couples TRBV6-5 to TRBJ2-7; D gene unclear. There are 13 residues in the CDR3. V was cut by 5 bases and J by 5 bases, with 13 bases left in between. Germline V gene sequence: CDR1 MNHEY, CDR2 SVGAGI. CDR3 loop: CASSRAAVHEQYF. Here the CDR3 DNA reads TGTGCCAGCAGTCGGGCGGCCGTCCACGAGCAGTACTTC.